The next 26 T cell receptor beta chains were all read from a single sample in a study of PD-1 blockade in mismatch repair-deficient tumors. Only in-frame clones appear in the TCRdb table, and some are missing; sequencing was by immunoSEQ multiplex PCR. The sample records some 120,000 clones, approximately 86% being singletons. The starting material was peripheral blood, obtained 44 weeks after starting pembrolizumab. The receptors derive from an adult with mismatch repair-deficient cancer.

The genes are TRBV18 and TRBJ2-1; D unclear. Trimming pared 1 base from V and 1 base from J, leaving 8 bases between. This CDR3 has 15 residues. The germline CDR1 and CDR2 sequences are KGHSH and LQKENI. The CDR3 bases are TGTGCCAGCTCACCACGATCTCAATCCTACAATGAGCAGTTCTTC. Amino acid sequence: CASSPRSQSYNEQFF.

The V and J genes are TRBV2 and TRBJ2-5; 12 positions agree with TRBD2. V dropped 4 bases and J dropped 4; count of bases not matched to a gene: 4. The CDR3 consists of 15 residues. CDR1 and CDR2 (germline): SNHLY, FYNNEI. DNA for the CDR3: TGTGCCAGCAGTGGGAAGGGACTAGCGGGAGAGACCCAGTACTTC. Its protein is CASSGKGLAGETQYF.

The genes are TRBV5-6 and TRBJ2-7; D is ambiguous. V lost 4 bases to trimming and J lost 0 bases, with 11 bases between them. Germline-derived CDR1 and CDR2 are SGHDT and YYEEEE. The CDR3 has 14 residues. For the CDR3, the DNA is TGTGCCAGCAGCCGGTCAACACGCTCCTACGAGCAGTACTTC. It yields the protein CASSRSTRSYEQYF.

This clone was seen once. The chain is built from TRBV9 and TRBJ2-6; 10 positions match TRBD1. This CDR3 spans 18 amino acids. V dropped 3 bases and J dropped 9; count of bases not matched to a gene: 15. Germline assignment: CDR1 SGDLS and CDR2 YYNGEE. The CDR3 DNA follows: TGTGCCAGCAGCGCACCTTTAGAGACAGGGGGCGATTTCAACGTCCTGACTTTC. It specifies CASSAPLETGGDFNVLTF.

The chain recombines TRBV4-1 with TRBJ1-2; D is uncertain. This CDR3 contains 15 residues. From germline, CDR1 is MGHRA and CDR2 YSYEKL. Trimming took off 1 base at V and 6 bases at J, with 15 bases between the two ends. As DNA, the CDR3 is TGCGCCAGCAGCCAAGTTAATCGGGCGGAAGATGGCTACACCTTC. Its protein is CASSQVNRAEDGYTF.

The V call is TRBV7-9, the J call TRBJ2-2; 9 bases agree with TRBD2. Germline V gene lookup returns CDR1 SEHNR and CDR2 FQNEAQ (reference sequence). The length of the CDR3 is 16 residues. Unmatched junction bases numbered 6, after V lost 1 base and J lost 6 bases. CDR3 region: CASSLGAAGGSGELFF. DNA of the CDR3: TGTGCCAGCAGCTTAGGGGCAGCGGGGGGCTCCGGGGAGCTGTTTTTT.

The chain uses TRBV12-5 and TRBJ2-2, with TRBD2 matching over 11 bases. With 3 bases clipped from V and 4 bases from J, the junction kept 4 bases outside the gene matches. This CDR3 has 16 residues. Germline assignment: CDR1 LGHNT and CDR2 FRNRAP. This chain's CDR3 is CASGFRLAGSTGELFF. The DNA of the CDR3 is TGTGCTAGTGGTTTTAGACTAGCGGGAAGCACCGGGGAGCTGTTTTTT.

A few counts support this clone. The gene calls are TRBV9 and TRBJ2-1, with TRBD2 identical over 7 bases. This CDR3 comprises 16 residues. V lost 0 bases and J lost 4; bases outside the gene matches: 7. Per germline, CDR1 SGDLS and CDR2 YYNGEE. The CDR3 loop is CASSVGNSGPYNEQFF. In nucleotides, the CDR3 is TGTGCCAGCAGCGTAGGGAATAGCGGGCCGTACAATGAGCAGTTCTTC.

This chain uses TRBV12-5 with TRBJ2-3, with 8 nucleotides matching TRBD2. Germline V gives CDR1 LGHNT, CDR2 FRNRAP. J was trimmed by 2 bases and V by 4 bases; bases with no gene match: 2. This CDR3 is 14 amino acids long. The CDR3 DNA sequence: TGTGCTAGTGGTTCACTAGCGGTCACAGATACGCAGTATTTT. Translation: CASGSLAVTDTQYF.

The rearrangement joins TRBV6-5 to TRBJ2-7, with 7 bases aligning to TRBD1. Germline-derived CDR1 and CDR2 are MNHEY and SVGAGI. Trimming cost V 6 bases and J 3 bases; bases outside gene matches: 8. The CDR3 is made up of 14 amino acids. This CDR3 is CASRPLGTVYEQYF. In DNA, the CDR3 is TGTGCCAGCAGGCCACTAGGGACAGTCTACGAGCAGTACTTC.

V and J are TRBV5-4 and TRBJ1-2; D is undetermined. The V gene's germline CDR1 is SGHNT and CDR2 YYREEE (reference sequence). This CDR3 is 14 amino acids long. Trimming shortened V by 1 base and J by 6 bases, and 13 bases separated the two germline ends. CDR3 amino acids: CASSLSGRVNGYTF. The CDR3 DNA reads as TGTGCCAGCAGCTTGTCCGGTAGGGTCAATGGCTACACCTTC.

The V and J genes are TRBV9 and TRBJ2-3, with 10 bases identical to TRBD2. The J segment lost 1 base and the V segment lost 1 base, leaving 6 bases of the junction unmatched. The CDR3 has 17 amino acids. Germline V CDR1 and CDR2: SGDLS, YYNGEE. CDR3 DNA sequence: TGTGCCAGCAGCGTACTAGCGGGAGTGTCGGGCACAGATACGCAGTATTTT. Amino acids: CASSVLAGVSGTDTQYF.

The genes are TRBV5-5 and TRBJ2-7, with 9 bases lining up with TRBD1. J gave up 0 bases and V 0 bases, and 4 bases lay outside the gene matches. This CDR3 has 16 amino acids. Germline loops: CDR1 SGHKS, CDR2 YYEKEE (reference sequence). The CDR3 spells CASSLDGTGSSYEQYF. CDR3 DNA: TGTGCCAGCAGCTTGGATGGGACAGGGTCCTCCTACGAGCAGTACTTC.

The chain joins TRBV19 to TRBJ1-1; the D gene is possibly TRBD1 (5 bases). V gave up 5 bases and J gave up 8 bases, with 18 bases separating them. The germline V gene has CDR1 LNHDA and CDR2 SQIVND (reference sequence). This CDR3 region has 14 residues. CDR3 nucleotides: TGTGCCAGTAGTCAAGACAGCCTTGTAGGGGAAGCTTTCTTT. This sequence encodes CASSQDSLVGEAFF.

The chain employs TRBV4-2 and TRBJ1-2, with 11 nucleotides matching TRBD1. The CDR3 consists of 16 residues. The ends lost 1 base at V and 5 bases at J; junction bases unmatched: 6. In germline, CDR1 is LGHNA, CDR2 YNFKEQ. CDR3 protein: CASSQGWGTGGYGYTF. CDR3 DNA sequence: TGTGCCAGCAGCCAAGGATGGGGGACAGGGGGTTATGGCTACACCTTC.

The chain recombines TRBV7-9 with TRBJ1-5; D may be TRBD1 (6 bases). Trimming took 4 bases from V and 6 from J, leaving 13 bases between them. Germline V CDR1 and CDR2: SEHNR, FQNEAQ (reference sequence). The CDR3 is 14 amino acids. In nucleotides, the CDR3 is TGTGCCAGCAGCTCTGGAGGGGGGACTCAGCCCCAGCATTTT. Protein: CASSSGGGTQPQHF.

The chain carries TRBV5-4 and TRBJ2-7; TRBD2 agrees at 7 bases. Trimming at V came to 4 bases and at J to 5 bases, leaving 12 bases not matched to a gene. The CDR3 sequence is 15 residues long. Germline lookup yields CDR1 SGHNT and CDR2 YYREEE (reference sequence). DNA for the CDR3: TGTGCCAGCAGCGTTTTACGGGGAGGGGCCGACGAGCAGTACTTC. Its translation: CASSVLRGGADEQYF.

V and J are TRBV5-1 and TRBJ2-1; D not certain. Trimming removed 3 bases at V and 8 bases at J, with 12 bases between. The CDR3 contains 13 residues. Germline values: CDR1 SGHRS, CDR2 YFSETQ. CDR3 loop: CASSSFLSYEQFF. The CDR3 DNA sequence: TGCGCCAGCAGCTCCTTCCTAAGCTATGAGCAGTTCTTC.

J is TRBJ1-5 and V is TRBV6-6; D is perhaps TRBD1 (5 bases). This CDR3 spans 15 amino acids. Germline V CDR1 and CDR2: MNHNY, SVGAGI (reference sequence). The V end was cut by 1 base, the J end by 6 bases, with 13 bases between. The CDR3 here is CASSYFGRDGQPQHF. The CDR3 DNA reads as TGTGCCAGCAGTTACTTTGGGCGGGACGGTCAGCCCCAGCATTTT.

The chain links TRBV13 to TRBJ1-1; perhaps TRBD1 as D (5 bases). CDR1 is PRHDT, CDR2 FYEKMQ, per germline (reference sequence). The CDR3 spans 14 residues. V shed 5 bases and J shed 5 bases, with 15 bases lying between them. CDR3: CASSMSRERTEAFF. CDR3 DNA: TGTGCCAGCAGCATGAGCAGGGAGAGAACTGAAGCTTTCTTT.

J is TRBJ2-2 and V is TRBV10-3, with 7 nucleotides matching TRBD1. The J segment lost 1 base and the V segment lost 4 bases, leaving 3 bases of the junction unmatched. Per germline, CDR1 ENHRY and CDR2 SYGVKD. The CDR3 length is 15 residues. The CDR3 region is CAISGTGWNTGELFF. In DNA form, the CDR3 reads TGTGCCATCAGTGGGACAGGATGGAACACCGGGGAGCTGTTTTTT.

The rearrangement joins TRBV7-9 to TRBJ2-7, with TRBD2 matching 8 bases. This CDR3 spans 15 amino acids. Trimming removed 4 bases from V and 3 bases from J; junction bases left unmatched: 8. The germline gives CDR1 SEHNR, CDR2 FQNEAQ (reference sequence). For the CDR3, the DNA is TGTGCCAGCAGCTACGGGGGGGATTGGGGCTACGAGCAGTACTTC. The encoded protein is CASSYGGDWGYEQYF. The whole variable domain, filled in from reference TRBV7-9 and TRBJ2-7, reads DTGVSQNPRHKITKRGQNVTFRCDPISEHNRLYWYRQTLGQGPEFLTYFQNEAQLEKSRLLSDRFSAERPKGSFSTLEIQRTEQGDSAMYLCASSYGGDWGYEQYFGPGTRLTVT.

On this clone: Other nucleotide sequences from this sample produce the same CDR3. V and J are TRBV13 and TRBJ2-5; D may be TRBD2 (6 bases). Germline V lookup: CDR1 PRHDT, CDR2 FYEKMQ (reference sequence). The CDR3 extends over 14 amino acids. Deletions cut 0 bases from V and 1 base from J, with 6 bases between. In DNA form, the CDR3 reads TGTGCCAGCAGCTTAGGGGGAGGCCAAGAGACCCAGTACTTC. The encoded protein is CASSLGGGQETQYF. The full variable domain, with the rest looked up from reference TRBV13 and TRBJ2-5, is AAGVIQSPRHLIKEKRETATLKCYPIPRHDTVYWYQQGPGQDPQFLISFYEKMQSDKGSIPDRFSAQQFSDYHSELNMSSLELGDSALYFCASSLGGGQETQYFGPGTRLLVL.

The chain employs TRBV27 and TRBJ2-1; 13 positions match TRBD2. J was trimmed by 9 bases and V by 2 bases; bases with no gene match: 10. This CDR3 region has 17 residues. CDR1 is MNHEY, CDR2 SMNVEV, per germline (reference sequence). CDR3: CASSLTRGLAGIGEQFF. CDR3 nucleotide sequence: TGTGCCAGCAGTTTAACCCGGGGACTAGCGGGAATCGGTGAGCAGTTCTTC.

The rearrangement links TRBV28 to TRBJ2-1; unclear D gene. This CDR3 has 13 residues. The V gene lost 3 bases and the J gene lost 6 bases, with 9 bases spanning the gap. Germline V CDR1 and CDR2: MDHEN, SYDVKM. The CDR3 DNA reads TGTGCCAGCAGTTTCTTAGCCCCCAATGAGCAGTTCTTC. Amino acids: CASSFLAPNEQFF.

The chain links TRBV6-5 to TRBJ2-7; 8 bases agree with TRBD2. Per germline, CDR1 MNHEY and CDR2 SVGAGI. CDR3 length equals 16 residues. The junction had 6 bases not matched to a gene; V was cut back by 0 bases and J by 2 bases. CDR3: CASSYSGLAAAYEQYF. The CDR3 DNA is TGTGCCAGCAGTTACTCTGGACTAGCCGCCGCCTACGAGCAGTACTTC.